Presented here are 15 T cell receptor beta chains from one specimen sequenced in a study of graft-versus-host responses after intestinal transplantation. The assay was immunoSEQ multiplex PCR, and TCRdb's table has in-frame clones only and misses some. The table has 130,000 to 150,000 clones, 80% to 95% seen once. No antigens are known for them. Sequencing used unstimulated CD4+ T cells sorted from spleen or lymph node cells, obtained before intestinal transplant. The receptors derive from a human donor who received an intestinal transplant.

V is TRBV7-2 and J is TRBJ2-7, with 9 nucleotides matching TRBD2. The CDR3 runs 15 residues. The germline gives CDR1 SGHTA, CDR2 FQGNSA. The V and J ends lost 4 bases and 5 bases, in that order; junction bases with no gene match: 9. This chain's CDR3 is CASSWDSGSRNEQYF. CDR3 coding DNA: TGTGCCAGCAGCTGGGATAGCGGGAGTCGTAACGAGCAGTACTTC.

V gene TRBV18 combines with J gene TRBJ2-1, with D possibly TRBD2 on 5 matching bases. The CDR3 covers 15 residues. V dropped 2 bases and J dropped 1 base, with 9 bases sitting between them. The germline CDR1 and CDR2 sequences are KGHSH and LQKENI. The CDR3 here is CASSPETGSYNEQFF. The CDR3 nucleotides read TGTGCCAGCTCACCAGAAACGGGATCCTACAATGAGCAGTTCTTC. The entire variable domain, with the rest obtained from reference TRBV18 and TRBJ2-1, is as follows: NAGVMQNPRHLVRRRGQEARLRCSPMKGHSHVYWYRQLPEEGLKFMVYLQKENIIDESGMPKERFSAEFPKEGPSILRIQQVVRGDSAAYFCASSPETGSYNEQFFGPGTRLTVL.

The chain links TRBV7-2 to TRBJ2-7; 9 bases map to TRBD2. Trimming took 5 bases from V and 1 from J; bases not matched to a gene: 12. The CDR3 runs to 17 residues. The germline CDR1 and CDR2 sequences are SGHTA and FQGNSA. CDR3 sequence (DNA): TGTGCCAGCAGCCGAAAAATCTCTAGCGGGAAGTCCTACGAGCAGTACTTC. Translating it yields CASSRKISSGKSYEQYF.

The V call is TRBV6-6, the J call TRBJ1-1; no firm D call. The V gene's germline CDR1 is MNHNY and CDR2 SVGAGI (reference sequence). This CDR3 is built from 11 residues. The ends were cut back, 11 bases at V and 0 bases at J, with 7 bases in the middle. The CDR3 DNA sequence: TGTGCCTCGGCAGTGAACACTGAAGCTTTCTTT. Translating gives CASAVNTEAFF.

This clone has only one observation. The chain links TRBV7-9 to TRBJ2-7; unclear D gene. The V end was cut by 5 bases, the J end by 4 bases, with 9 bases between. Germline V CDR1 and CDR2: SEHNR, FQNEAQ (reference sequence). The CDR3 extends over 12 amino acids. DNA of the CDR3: TGTGCCAGCAGCCCACTCGGTTACGAGCAGTACTTC. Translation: CASSPLGYEQYF.

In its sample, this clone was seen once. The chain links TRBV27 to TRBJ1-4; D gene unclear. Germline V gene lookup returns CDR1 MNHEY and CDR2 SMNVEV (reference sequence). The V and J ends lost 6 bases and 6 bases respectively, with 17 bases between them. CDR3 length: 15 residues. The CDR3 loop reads CASRYGSQAYEKLFF. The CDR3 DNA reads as TGTGCCAGCAGATACGGAAGTCAGGCTTATGAAAAACTGTTTTTT.

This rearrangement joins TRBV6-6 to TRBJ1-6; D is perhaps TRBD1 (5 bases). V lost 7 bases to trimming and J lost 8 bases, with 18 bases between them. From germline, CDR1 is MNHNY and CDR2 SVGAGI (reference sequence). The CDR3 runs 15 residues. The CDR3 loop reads CASIPAGGKHSPLHF. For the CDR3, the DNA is TGTGCCAGCATCCCTGCGGGGGGAAAGCATTCACCCCTCCACTTT.

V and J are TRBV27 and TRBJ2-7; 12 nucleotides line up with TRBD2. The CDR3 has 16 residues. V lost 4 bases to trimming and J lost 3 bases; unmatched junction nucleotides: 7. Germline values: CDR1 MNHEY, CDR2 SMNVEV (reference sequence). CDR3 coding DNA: TGTGCCAGCAGTTCTCTCGGACTAGCGGGGAACTACGAGCAGTACTTC. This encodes CASSSLGLAGNYEQYF.

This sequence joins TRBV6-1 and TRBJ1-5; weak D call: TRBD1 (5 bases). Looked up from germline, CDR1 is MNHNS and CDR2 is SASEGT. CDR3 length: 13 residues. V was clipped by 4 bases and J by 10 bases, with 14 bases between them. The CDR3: CASSGDRLGPQHF. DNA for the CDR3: TGTGCCAGCAGTGGGGACCGCTTAGGTCCCCAGCATTTT.

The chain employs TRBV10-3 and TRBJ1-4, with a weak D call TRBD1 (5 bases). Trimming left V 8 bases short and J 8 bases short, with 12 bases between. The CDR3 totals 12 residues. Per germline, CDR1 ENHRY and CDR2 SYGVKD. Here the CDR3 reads CAIGGAGEKLFF. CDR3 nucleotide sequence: TGTGCCATCGGAGGGGCAGGGGAAAAACTGTTTTTT.

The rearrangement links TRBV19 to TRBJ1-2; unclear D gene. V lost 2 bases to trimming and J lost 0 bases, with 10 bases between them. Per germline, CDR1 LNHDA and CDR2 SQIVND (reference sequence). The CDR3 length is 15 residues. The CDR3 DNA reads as TGTGCCAGTAGTATAAGGAGTTCAACTAACTATGGCTACACCTTC. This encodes CASSIRSSTNYGYTF.

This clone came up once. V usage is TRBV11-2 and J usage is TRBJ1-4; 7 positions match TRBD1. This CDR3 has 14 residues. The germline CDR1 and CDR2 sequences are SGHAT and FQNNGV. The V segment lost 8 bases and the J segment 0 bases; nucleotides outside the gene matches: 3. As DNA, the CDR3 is TGTGCCAGCGGACAGGACCCAACTAATGAAAAACTGTTTTTT. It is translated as CASGQDPTNEKLFF.

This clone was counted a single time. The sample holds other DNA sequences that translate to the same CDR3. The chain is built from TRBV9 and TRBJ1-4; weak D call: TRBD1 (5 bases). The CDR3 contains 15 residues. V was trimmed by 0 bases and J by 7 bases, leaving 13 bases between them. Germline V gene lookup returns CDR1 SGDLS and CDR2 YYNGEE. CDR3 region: CASSVDSGLSEKLFF. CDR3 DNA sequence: TGTGCCAGCAGCGTAGATTCAGGGTTGAGTGAAAAACTGTTTTTT.

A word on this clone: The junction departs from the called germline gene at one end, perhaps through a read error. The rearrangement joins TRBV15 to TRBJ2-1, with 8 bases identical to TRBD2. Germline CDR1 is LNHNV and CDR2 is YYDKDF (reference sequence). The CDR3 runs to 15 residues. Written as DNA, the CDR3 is TGTGCCACCAGCAGAAGGACTAGCTCCCACAATGAGCAGTTCTTC. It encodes CATSRRTSSHNEQFF.

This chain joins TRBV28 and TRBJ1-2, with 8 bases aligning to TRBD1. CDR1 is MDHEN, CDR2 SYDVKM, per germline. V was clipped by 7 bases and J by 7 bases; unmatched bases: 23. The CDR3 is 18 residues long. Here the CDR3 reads CASTLGGGIQGARGGYTF. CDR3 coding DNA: TGTGCCAGCACCCTCGGCGGTGGGATTCAGGGGGCGCGGGGTGGCTACACCTTC.